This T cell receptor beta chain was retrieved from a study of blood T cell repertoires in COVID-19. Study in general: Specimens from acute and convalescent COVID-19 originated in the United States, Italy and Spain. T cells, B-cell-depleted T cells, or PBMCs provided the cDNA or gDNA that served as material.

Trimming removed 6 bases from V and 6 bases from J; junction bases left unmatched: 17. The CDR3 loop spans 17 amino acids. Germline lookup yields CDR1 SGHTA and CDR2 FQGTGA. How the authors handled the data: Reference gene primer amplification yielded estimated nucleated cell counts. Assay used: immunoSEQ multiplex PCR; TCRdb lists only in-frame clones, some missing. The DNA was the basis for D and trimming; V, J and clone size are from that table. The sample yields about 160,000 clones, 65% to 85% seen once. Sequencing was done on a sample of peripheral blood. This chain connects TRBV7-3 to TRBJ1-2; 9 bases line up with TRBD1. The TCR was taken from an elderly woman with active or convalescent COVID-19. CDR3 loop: CASRSGTGLIRRDGYTF. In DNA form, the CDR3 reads TGTGCCAGCAGATCTGGGACAGGGCTCATTCGAAGGGATGGCTACACCTTC.